The clone carrying this T cell receptor (beta chain) has only a few counts. Its antigen is unknown. The sort gate was single viable CD3+CD4+CD8-CD45RO+ cells for memory CD4+ T cells. CDR3 length equals 11 residues. Germline-derived CDR1 and CDR2 are MNHEY and SMNVEV (reference sequence). V was shortened by 2 bases and J by 12 bases, with 8 bases between the two germline ends. Clones were sequenced by immunoSEQ multiplex PCR, and TCRdb holds only the in-frame ones, with some missing. This sample has 40,000 to 50,000 clones, with roughly 80% found just once. This record belongs to a study of memory CD4+ T cells and cytomegalovirus serostatus. General study results and limits: A US-trained random forest predicted CMV serostatus with median AUC around 0.91.

The source is an adult in good health and CMV-seropositive. V and J are TRBV27 and TRBJ2-1, with D possibly TRBD2 on 5 matching bases. Sequenced: memory CD4+ T cells from blood. DNA of the CDR3: TGTGCCAGCAGTTTAGGCGGGCGGCAGTTCTTC. Its protein is CASSLGGRQFF.